This record concerns one T cell receptor beta chain sequence. Antigen unknown. Regions amplified from RNA transcripts were the TCR beta CDR3 regions. The HTBI primer set served for first-round RT-PCR of the TCR CDR3. TCRdb itself ran the multiplex PCR reads through MiXCR, one entry per CDR3 protein. The sample carries approximately 370,000 distinct CDR3 sequences, approximately 18% recorded once. This entry belongs to a study of T cells in Graves' hyperthyroidism and ophthalmopathy. Study-wide results and caveats: The model predicted ophthalmopathy a median approximately 6.3 months before onset.

CDR3 length: 12 residues. Trimming stripped 8 bases from V and 0 bases from J, with 8 bases between. Germline V gene sequence: CDR1 MGHRA, CDR2 YSYEKL. The sequence derives from a woman younger than 45 with Graves' hyperthyroidism that later progressed to Graves' ophthalmopathy. The gene calls are TRBV4-1 and TRBJ2-7; D unresolved. Sequencing was carried out using blood. In DNA, the CDR3 is TGCGCCAGCCGAAGCAACTCCTACGAGCAGTACTTC. Protein sequence: CASRSNSYEQYF.